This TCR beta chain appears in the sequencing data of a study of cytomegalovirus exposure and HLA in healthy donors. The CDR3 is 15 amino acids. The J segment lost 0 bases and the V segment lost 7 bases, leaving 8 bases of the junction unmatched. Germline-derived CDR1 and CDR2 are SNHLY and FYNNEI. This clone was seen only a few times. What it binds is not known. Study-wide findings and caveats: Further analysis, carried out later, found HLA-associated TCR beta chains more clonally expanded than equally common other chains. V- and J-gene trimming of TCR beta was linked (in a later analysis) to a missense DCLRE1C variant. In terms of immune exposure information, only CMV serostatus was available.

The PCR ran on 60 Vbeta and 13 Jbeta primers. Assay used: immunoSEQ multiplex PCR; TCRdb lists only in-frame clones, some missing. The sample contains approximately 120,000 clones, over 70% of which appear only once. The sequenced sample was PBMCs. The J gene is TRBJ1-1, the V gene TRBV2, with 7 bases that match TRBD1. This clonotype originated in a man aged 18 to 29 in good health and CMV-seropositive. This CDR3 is CASIWDSSMNTEAFF. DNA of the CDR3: TGTGCCAGCATCTGGGACAGCTCCATGAACACTGAAGCTTTCTTT.